This T cell receptor (beta chain) was recorded in a study of shared clonotypes between healthy human individuals. Study-wide findings and caveats: Although depth was large, rarefaction showed that sequencing of the sorted subsets was incomplete.

CD8 cells classed as naive were CD45RO-negative and positively selected for CCR7, excluding terminally differentiated effector memory CD45RA+ cells. Researchers ran the assay at a deep level. Only in-frame clones appear in the TCRdb table, and some are missing; sequencing was by immunoSEQ multiplex PCR. This sample carries millions of clones, about 95% of them seen once, and the ten largest clones take approximately 1.2%. With regard to this clone: Its specificity is not known. The same CDR3 can be traced to other DNA sequences in this sample.

The CDR3 runs 13 residues. Trimming cost V 0 bases and J 3 bases, with 8 bases left between them. From germline, CDR1 is GTSNPN and CDR2 SVGIG (reference sequence). The chain is built from TRBV30 and TRBJ1-1; D uncertain. The receptor was derived from a man between 18 and 29 years old in good health. The source material was naive CD8+ T cells sorted from blood. The CDR3 sequence is CAWSVITDTEAFF. As DNA, the CDR3 is TGTGCCTGGAGTGTTATAACGGACACTGAAGCTTTCTTT.